Presented here are 25 T cell receptor beta chains from one specimen sequenced in a study of identifying expanded T cells in peripheral blood. The repertoire was sequenced with immunoSEQ multiplex PCR; TCRdb's copy has only in-frame clones and lacks some. This sample has 70,000 or so clones, with almost 90% found just once. The source material was blood. These receptor sequences come from a person aged 18 to 69 in good health.

V gene TRBV9 combines with J gene TRBJ2-1, with D perhaps assigned TRBD1 or TRBD2 (6 bases each). The germline gives CDR1 SGDLS, CDR2 YYNGEE. The V gene lost 0 bases and the J gene lost 9 bases, with 13 bases spanning the gap. The CDR3 has 14 residues. CDR3 bases: TGTGCCAGCAGCGTAGAGGGGGGTCTCGGTGAGCAGTTCTTC. Protein product: CASSVEGGLGEQFF.

With regard to this clone: A junction boundary mismatches the germline segment, possibly from a read error. The chain has TRBV7-7 and TRBJ2-2, with D unclear. CDR3 length: 15 residues. Germline assignment: CDR1 SSHAT and CDR2 FNYEAQ (reference sequence). Here the CDR3 reads CASSLGGGDTGELFF. The CDR3 bases are TGTGCTAGCAGCTTAGGTGGTGGGGACACCGGGGAGCTGTTTTTT.

V usage is TRBV11-2 and J usage is TRBJ2-2, with unresolved D. Germline CDR1 and CDR2: SGHAT and FQNNGV. This CDR3 is 12 amino acids long. V lost 2 bases to trimming and J lost 4 bases, with 2 bases between them. In nucleotides, the CDR3 is TGTGCCAGCAGCTTATCCACCGGGGAGCTGTTTTTT. It is translated as CASSLSTGELFF. Using reference TRBV11-2 and TRBJ2-2 for the parts outside the CDR3, the full variable domain is EAGVAQSPRYKIIEKRQSVAFWCNPISGHATLYWYQQILGQGPKLLIQFQNNGVVDDSQLPKDRFSAERLKGVDSTLKIQPAKLEDSAVYLCASSLSTGELFFGEGSRLTVL.

This sequence joins TRBV7-2 and TRBJ1-3; D possibly corresponds to TRBD1 (6 bases). Germline V CDR1 and CDR2: SGHTA, FQGNSA. The CDR3 is 12 residues long. The germline V and J ends were trimmed by 5 bases and 14 bases, with 16 bases remaining between them. This CDR3 is CASSENREVLYF. The DNA of the CDR3 is TGTGCCAGCAGCGAAAACAGGGAGGTATTATATTTT.

The V gene is TRBV19, the J gene TRBJ2-1; maybe TRBD2 (6 bases). The CDR3 runs 14 residues. The V gene's germline CDR1 is LNHDA and CDR2 SQIVND (reference sequence). Trimming left V 10 bases short and J 2 bases short, with 15 bases between. For the CDR3, the DNA is TGTGCCACCGGCGGACTACTCACCTACAATGAGCAGTTCTTC. Translating gives CATGGLLTYNEQFF.

The rearrangement joins TRBV28 to TRBJ1-4; a weak D match, TRBD1 (5 bases). Germline V gives CDR1 MDHEN, CDR2 SYDVKM. Trimming took off 8 bases at V and 6 bases at J, with 10 bases between the two ends. CDR3 length: 12 residues. The CDR3 loop is CASGTEYEKLFF. The CDR3 DNA reads TGTGCCAGCGGGACTGAGTATGAAAAACTGTTTTTT.

This clone was recorded once. The chain uses TRBV6-5 and TRBJ2-3; D possibly corresponds to TRBD1 (6 bases). Deletions cut 2 bases from V and 7 bases from J, with 16 bases between. CDR3 length equals 15 residues. Germline V gene lookup returns CDR1 MNHEY and CDR2 SVGAGI. In nucleotides, the CDR3 is TGTGCCAGCAGTTACGCGCAGGGGAATCGAAATACGCAGTATTTT. Encoded protein: CASSYAQGNRNTQYF.

For this clone: The identical CDR3 is also encoded by other nucleotide sequences in the sample. V usage is TRBV25-1 and J usage is TRBJ2-7; 7 bases are a match to TRBD1. The CDR3 covers 14 residues. Germline values: CDR1 MGHDK, CDR2 SYGVNS. The CDR3 here is CASSEYTPGGQVFV. CDR3 bases: TGTGCCAGCAGTGAGTATACTCCCGGTGGACAGGTTTTTGTC.

For the CDR3, the DNA is TGTGCCAGCAGATCCGGGACTACCTCCTACAATGAGCAGTTCTTC. Residues: CASRSGTTSYNEQFF. The chain employs TRBV7-9 and TRBJ2-1; TRBD2 matches at 7 bases. Trimming at V came to 6 bases and at J to 0 bases, leaving 5 bases not matched to a gene. Per germline, CDR1 SEHNR and CDR2 FQNEAQ (reference sequence). The CDR3 covers 15 residues.

This chain connects TRBV9 to TRBJ2-1; 8 nucleotides match TRBD2. The CDR3 totals 15 residues. CDR1 and CDR2 from the germline V gene are SGDLS and YYNGEE. The J segment lost 4 bases and the V segment lost 4 bases, leaving 7 bases of the junction unmatched. CDR3 sequence (DNA): TGTGCCAGCAGCCCGGTGGCGGGGGGATACAATGAGCAGTTCTTC. Amino acid sequence: CASSPVAGGYNEQFF. The whole variable domain, filled in from reference TRBV9 and TRBJ2-1, reads DSGVTQTPKHLITATGQRVTLRCSPRSGDLSVYWYQQSLDQGLQFLIQYYNGEERAKGNILERFSAQQFPDLHSELNLSSLELGDSALYFCASSPVAGGYNEQFFGPGTRLTVL.

The chain is built from TRBV6-5 and TRBJ2-1, with 10 bases lining up with TRBD2. This CDR3 is built from 14 residues. The J segment lost 10 bases and the V segment lost 5 bases, leaving 8 bases of the junction unmatched. CDR1 MNHEY and CDR2 SVGAGI come from the germline V gene. The CDR3 reads CASSPTTLAGEQFF. CDR3 DNA: TGTGCCAGCAGTCCAACAACACTAGCGGGAGAGCAGTTCTTC.

The chain combines TRBV6-1 with TRBJ2-5; 9 positions match TRBD1. The assigned J gene may be wrong: the sequence end matches TRBJ2-7 better. The length of the CDR3 is 14 residues. Germline CDR1 is MNHNS and CDR2 is SASEGT. The CDR3 bases are TGTGCCAGCTCCCGGGACAGGGCGGGCTACGAGCAGTACTTC. Translated: CASSRDRAGYEQYF.

This sequence joins TRBV2 and TRBJ1-1; D remains ambiguous. The CDR3 sequence is 14 residues long. CDR1 is SNHLY and CDR2 is FYNNEI in the germline V gene. The germline V and J ends were trimmed by 3 bases and 4 bases, with 12 bases remaining between them. CDR3 amino acids: CASSEGGLGTEAFF. The CDR3, as DNA: TGTGCCAGCAGTGAGGGAGGGTTGGGCACTGAAGCTTTCTTT.

This clone appeared a single time. The chain couples TRBV5-1 to TRBJ2-1, with 9 bases lining up with TRBD2. This CDR3 is 19 amino acids long. Germline assignment: CDR1 SGHRS and CDR2 YFSETQ. After removal of 1 base from V and 0 bases from J, the junction contained 11 bases not matched to a gene. The DNA of the CDR3 is TGCGCCAGCAGCTTGCTTTGGCGGGAGGGTTTGAGCTCCTACAATGAGCAGTTCTTC. This sequence encodes CASSLLWREGLSSYNEQFF.

The chain combines TRBV5-8 with TRBJ2-1; no clear D. Germline lookup yields CDR1 SGHTS and CDR2 YDEGEE. This CDR3 is built from 14 residues. V lost 2 bases to trimming and J lost 5 bases, with 11 bases between them. Here the CDR3 DNA reads TGTGCCAGCAGCTTAGGTCGCTCGGACAATGAGCAGTTCTTC. Translation: CASSLGRSDNEQFF.

The chain carries TRBV19 and TRBJ2-7; no reliable D call. Trimming removed 2 bases at V and 5 bases at J, with 4 bases between. CDR1 is LNHDA, CDR2 SQIVND, per germline (reference sequence). This CDR3 spans 11 amino acids. The CDR3 bases are TGTGCCAGTAGTATAAGAGACGAGCAGTACTTC. It is translated as CASSIRDEQYF.

The chain recombines TRBV5-8 with TRBJ1-6; D might be TRBD1 (6 bases). Trimming took off 2 bases at V and 8 bases at J, with 14 bases between the two ends. Germline lookup yields CDR1 SGHTS and CDR2 YDEGEE. The CDR3 runs 15 residues. CDR3 region: CASSFVDSKDSPLHF. CDR3 coding DNA: TGTGCCAGCAGCTTCGTGGACAGTAAGGATTCACCCCTCCACTTT.

CDR3: CASSPGTGGTEAFF. CDR3 bases: TGCGCCAGCAGCCCCGGGACAGGGGGCACTGAAGCTTTCTTT. The chain recombines TRBV5-1 with TRBJ1-1; TRBD1 aligns across 11 bases. This CDR3 contains 14 residues. CDR1 SGHRS and CDR2 YFSETQ come from the germline V gene. Unmatched junction bases numbered 3, after V lost 4 bases and J lost 4 bases.

V and J are TRBV5-1 and TRBJ2-2; TRBD1 matches at 10 bases. The CDR3 contains 16 residues. Trimming cost V 1 base and J 3 bases; bases outside gene matches: 3. Germline assignment: CDR1 SGHRS and CDR2 YFSETQ. The CDR3 is CASSLMGTGDTGELFF. In nucleotides, the CDR3 is TGCGCCAGCAGCTTGATGGGGACAGGGGACACCGGGGAGCTGTTTTTT. Combining the CDR3 with reference TRBV5-1 and TRBJ2-2 gives the whole variable domain KAGVTQTPRYLIKTRGQQVTLSCSPISGHRSVSWYQQTPGQGLQFLFEYFSETQRNKGNFPGRFSGRQFSNSRSEMNVSTLELGDSALYLCASSLMGTGDTGELFFGEGSRLTVL.

The genes are TRBV28 and TRBJ2-2, with 8 bases matching TRBD2. With V trimmed by 7 bases and J by 6 bases, 13 bases remained unmatched. The CDR3 consists of 16 residues. The germline gives CDR1 MDHEN, CDR2 SYDVKM. CDR3 DNA sequence: TGTGCCAGCAACACCGGGGGGGGACTGTTCCCCGGGGAGCTGTTTTTT. Amino acids: CASNTGGGLFPGELFF.

The rearrangement uses TRBV7-2 and TRBJ2-2, with D maybe TRBD1 (6 bases). Trimming took off 7 bases at V and 2 bases at J, with 14 bases between the two ends. The CDR3 runs 15 residues. CDR1 is SGHTA and CDR2 is FQGNSA in the germline V gene. The CDR3 DNA follows: TGTGCCAGCACCCTCGGACAGAGTAACACCGGGGAGCTGTTTTTT. It codes for CASTLGQSNTGELFF.

The chain carries TRBV7-3 and TRBJ2-1; D is ambiguous. Germline V gives CDR1 SGHTA, CDR2 FQGTGA. The CDR3 is 13 residues long. Trimming took off 1 base at V and 8 bases at J, with 9 bases between the two ends. CDR3 nucleotide sequence: TGTGCCAGCAGCTTAATAGGGATAGATGAGCAGTTCTTC. Its protein is CASSLIGIDEQFF.

Written as DNA, the CDR3 is TGCGCCAGCAGCTTTAGCGGGGCGAGCACAGATACGCAGTATTTT. Protein: CASSFSGASTDTQYF. V and J are TRBV5-1 and TRBJ2-3; TRBD2 matches at 8 bases. The CDR3 length is 15 residues. Germline values: CDR1 SGHRS, CDR2 YFSETQ. V trimming: 2 bases; J trimming: 0 bases; junction bases outside the gene matches: 2.

The chain carries TRBV9 and TRBJ2-5; tentative D call: TRBD2 (6 bases). V dropped 7 bases and J dropped 1 base, with 14 bases sitting between them. There are 14 residues in the CDR3. Germline assignment: CDR1 SGDLS and CDR2 YYNGEE. Written as DNA, the CDR3 is TGTGCCAGCTCGGCGGGGTTCGGCCAAGAGACCCAGTACTTC. As protein: CASSAGFGQETQYF.

V is TRBV11-2 and J is TRBJ2-5; D is perhaps TRBD1 or TRBD2 (6 bases each). The germline V and J ends were trimmed by 5 bases and 5 bases, with 15 bases remaining between them. From germline, CDR1 is SGHAT and CDR2 FQNNGV. This CDR3 contains 14 residues. The CDR3 sequence is CASSPRPGAETQYF. CDR3 nucleotide sequence: TGTGCCAGCAGCCCCCGGCCGGGGGCGGAGACCCAGTACTTC.